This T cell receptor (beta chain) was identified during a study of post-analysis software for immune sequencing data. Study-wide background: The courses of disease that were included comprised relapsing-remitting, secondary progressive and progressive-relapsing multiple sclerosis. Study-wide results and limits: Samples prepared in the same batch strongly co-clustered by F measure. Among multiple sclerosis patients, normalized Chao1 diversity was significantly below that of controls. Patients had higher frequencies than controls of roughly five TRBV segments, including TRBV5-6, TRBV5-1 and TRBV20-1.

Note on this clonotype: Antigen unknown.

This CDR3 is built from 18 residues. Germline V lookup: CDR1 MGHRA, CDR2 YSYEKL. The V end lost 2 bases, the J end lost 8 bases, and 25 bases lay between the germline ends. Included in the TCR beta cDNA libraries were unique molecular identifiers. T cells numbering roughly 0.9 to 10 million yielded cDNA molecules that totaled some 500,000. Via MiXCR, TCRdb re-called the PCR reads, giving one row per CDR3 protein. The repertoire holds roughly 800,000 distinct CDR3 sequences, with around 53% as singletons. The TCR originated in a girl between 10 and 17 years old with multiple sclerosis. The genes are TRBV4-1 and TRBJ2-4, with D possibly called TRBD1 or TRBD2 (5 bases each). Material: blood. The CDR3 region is CASSQTLIVSEGSYIQYF. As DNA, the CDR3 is TGCGCCAGCAGCCAAACCTTAATCGTAAGCGAGGGGAGTTACATTCAGTACTTC.